The sequence of this T cell receptor beta chain was determined in a study of blood T cell repertoires in COVID-19. In germline, CDR1 is KGHDR, CDR2 SFDVKD. V lost 4 bases and J 4 bases, leaving 12 bases between the germline ends. The CDR3 sequence is 14 residues long. Original processing methods: Estimated nucleated cell counts came from reference gene primer amplification. Sequencing was performed with immunoSEQ multiplex PCR; in TCRdb, only in-frame clones are kept and a portion is missing. The V and J calls and clone size are taken from that table; D and trimming were inferred from the DNA. The sample yields 120,000 to 150,000 clones, around 80% seen once.

V is TRBV24-1 and J is TRBJ1-2; no clear D gene. The TCR originated in a human donor in a cohort sampled during active COVID-19. Input material: peripheral blood. CDR3 nucleotides: TGTGCCACCAGTGACTCCCTTACATCCTATGGCTACACCTTC. This codes for CATSDSLTSYGYTF.